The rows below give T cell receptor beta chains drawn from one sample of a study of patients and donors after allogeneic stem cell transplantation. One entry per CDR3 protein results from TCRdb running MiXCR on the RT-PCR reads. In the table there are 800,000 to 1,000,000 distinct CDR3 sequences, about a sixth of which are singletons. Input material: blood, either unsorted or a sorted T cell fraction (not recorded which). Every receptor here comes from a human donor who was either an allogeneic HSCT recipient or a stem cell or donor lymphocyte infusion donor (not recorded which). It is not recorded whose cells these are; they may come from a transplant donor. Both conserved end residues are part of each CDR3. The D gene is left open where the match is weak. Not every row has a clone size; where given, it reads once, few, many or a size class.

CASTPGIQETQYF TGTGCCAGCACCCCGGGGATCCAAGAGACCCAGTACTTC TRBV6-2/TRBV6-3 few . TRBJ2-5
CASSVDGTWGLRHEQFF TGTGCCAGCAGCGTAGACGGGACTTGGGGATTGAGGCATGAGCAGTTCTTC TRBV9 few . TRBJ2-1
CASSYGQQEQYF TGTGCCAGCAGTTACGGACAGCAGGAGCAGTACTTC TRBV7-9 few . TRBJ2-7
CASSPTTNQPQHF TGTGCCAGCTCTCCAACCACCAATCAGCCCCAGCATTTT TRBV18 few . TRBJ1-5
CASSQERWQGLVGSPDTQYF TGCGCCAGCAGCCAAGAGAGGTGGCAGGGTCTGGTGGGGAGTCCAGATACGCAGTATTTT TRBV4-1 . . TRBJ2-3
CASSVQSLSNEQFF TGTGCCAGCAGCGTCCAATCCCTCTCCAATGAGCAGTTCTTC TRBV9 few . TRBJ2-1
CSALPGNSYEQYF TGCAGTGCCCTCCCGGGCAATTCCTACGAGCAGTACTTC TRBV20-1 few . TRBJ2-7
CSVVIGAGNTEAFF TGCAGCGTCGTAATAGGGGCAGGGAACACTGAAGCTTTCTTT TRBV29-1 many . TRBJ1-1
CSARDQGWEGSTDTQYF TGCAGTGCTAGAGATCAGGGGTGGGAGGGAAGCACAGATACGCAGTATTTT TRBV20-1 . . TRBJ2-3
CASSFTVNEKLFF TGTGCCAGCAGCTTTACAGTTAATGAAAAACTGTTTTTT TRBV7-9 . . TRBJ1-4
CASSLRPGTGANVLTF TGTGCCAGCAGTTTAAGGCCAGGGACTGGGGCCAACGTCCTGACTTTC TRBV27 . . TRBJ2-6
CASRKDGYTF TGTGCCAGCAGAAAGGATGGCTACACCTTC TRBV2 few . TRBJ1-2
CASSLLLSGVVTDTQYF TGCGCCAGCAGCTTGCTTCTTTCAGGAGTGGTAACAGATACGCAGTATTTT TRBV5-1 once . TRBJ2-3
CASSIQGAITGELFF TGCGCCAGCAGCATACAGGGGGCTATAACCGGGGAGCTGTTTTTT TRBV5-1 . TRBD1 TRBJ2-2
CASSLSGANTGELFF TGTGCCAGCAGTTTAAGCGGCGCTAACACCGGGGAGCTGTTTTTT TRBV12-3/TRBV12-4 many . TRBJ2-2
CASSSGFVAGGLRYNEQFF TGTGCCAGCAGCTCCGGATTTGTAGCGGGGGGGCTGCGTTACAATGAGCAGTTCTTC TRBV11-1 . TRBD2 TRBJ2-1
CSVGTASYEQYF TGCAGCGTTGGGACTGCTTCTTACGAGCAGTACTTC TRBV29-1 many . TRBJ2-7